This T cell receptor beta chain was retrieved from a study of shared clonotypes between healthy human individuals. Whole-study context: CD4 naive cells filled three plates per donor, CD4 memory three, CD8 naive two and CD8 memory one. Whole-study findings and limits: Naive subsets typically showed greater estimated richness than memory subsets.

This clone was counted once. What it binds is not known. Other DNA sequences in the sample encode the same CDR3. Here immunoSEQ multiplex PCR was the method, and the copy in TCRdb shows in-frame clones only, minus some. The sample includes 1.6 million or so clones, 98% to 99% of them seen just once. The germline V gene has CDR1 SGHRS and CDR2 YFSETQ. V lost 0 bases and J lost 0, with 7 bases in between. This CDR3 has 14 residues. The sequence was collected from a man aged 30 to 45 in good health. Material: naive CD4+ T cells sorted from blood. The subset was: CD45RA+ positively selected. The genes are TRBV5-1 and TRBJ2-7, with a possible D match to TRBD2 (5 bases). The CDR3 DNA reads as TGCGCCAGCAGCTTGGGGACTTCCTCCTACGAGCAGTACTTC. This encodes CASSLGTSSYEQYF.